This TCR beta chain derives from a study of shared clonotypes between healthy human individuals. Trimming took 5 bases from V and 7 from J, leaving 20 bases between them. From germline, CDR1 is SNHLY and CDR2 FYNNEI. The CDR3 sequence is 15 residues long. Using immunoSEQ multiplex PCR, the repertoire was profiled, and TCRdb retains in-frame clones only, with some absent. The table lists nearly 1,000,000 clones, roughly 72% of them singletons, with over 1.3% in the top ten. The sample taken for sequencing was memory CD4+ T cells sorted from blood. Subset reported: CD45RA-negative fraction. The chain links TRBV2 to TRBJ1-1; D is perhaps TRBD1 (6 bases). The sequence derives from a man in his late teens or twenties in good health. The CDR3 DNA sequence: TGTGCCAGCAGTAGAGACAGGCCCCGAGGTAATGAAGCTTTCTTT. It yields the protein CASSRDRPRGNEAFF.